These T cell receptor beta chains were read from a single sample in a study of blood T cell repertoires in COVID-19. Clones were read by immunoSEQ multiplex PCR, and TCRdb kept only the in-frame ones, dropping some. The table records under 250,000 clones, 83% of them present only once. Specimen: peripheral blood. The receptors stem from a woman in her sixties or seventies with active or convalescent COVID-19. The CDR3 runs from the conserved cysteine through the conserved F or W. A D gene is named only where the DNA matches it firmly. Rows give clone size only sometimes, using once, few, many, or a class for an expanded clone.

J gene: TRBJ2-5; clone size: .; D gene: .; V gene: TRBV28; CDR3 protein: CASSSGGETQYF; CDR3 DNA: TGTGCCAGCAGTTCTGGGGGGGAGACCCAGTACTTC
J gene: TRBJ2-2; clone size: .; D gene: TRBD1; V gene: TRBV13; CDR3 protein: CASSPRDRARPGELFF; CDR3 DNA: TGTGCCAGCAGCCCCCGGGACAGAGCACGACCCGGGGAGCTGTTTTTT
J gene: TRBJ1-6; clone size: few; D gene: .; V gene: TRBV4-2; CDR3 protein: CASGLSNSPLHF; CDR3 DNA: TGTGCCAGCGGTTTGAGTAATTCACCCCTCCACTTT
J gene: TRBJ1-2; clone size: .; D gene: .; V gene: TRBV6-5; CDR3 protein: CALGGLTYGYTF; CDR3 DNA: TGTGCCTTGGGAGGGCTGACCTATGGCTACACCTTC
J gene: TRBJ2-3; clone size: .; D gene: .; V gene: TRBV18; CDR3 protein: CASSPPNQGFVSSTDTQYF; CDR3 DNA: TGTGCCAGCTCACCACCGAACCAGGGGTTCGTATCTAGCACAGATACGCAGTATTTT
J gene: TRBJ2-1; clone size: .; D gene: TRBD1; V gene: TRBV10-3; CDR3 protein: CAIREVGGGQGSYNEQFF; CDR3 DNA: TGTGCCATTCGTGAGGTAGGGGGAGGACAGGGCTCCTACAATGAGCAGTTCTTC
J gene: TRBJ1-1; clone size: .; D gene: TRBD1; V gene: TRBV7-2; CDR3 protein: CASSSTLTTGTEAFF; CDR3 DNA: TGTGCCAGCAGCTCAACACTAACGACAGGGACTGAAGCTTTCTTT
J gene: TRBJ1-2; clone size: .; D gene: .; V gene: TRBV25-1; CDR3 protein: CASTTPGGMGYTF; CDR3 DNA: TGTGCCAGCACCACCCCGGGGGGCATGGGCTACACCTTC
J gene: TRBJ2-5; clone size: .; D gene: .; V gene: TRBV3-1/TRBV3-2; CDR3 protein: CASSLEQAGGETQYF; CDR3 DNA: TGTGCCAGCAGTCTTGAGCAGGCAGGAGGAGAGACCCAGTACTTC
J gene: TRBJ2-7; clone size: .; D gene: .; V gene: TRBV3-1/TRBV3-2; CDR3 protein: CASSRAGVYEQYF; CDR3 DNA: TGTGCCAGCAGCCGAGCCGGGGTCTACGAGCAGTACTTC
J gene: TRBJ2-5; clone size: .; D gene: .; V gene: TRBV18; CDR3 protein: CASSPPAGEETQYF; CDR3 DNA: TGTGCCAGCTCACCACCGGCCGGGGAAGAGACCCAGTACTTC
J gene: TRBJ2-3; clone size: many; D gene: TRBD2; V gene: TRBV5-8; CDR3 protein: CASSPGTSGDTDTQYF; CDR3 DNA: TGTGCCAGCAGCCCTGGGACTAGCGGCGACACAGATACGCAGTATTTT
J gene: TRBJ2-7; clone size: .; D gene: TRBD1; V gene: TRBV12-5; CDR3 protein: CASGPGTGEQYF; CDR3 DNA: TGTGCTAGTGGCCCCGGGACAGGGGAGCAGTACTTC
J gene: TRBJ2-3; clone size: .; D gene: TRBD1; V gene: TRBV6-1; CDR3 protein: CASSEDRDTQYF; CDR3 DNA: TGTGCCAGCAGTGAGGACAGGGATACGCAGTATTTT
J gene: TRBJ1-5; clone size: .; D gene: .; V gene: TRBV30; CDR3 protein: CAWSPYRHSDSNQPQHF; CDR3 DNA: TGTGCCTGGAGTCCTTATCGACACTCCGATAGCAATCAGCCCCAGCATTTT
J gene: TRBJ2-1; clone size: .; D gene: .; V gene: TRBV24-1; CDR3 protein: CATSDSRLGNSEQFF; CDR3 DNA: TGTGCCACCAGTGATTCGAGACTAGGGAATTCGGAGCAGTTCTTC
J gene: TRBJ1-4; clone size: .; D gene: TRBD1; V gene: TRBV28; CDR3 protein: CASSLDRGREKLFF; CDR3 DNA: TGTGCCAGCAGTTTGGATAGGGGGCGTGAAAAACTGTTTTTT
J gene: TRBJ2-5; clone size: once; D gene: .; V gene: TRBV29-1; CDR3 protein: CSVESQALVQTQYF; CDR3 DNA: TGCAGCGTTGAGTCCCAGGCCTTGGTCCAGACCCAGTACTTC
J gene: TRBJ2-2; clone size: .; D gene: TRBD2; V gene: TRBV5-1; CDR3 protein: CASSRVGLAGGHGGELFF; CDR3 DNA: TGCGCCAGCAGCCGAGTCGGACTAGCGGGAGGGCATGGCGGGGAGCTGTTTTTT
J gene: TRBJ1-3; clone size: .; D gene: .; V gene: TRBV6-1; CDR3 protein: CASSFDSSGNTIYF; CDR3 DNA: TGTGCCAGCAGTTTTGACAGCTCTGGAAACACCATATATTTT